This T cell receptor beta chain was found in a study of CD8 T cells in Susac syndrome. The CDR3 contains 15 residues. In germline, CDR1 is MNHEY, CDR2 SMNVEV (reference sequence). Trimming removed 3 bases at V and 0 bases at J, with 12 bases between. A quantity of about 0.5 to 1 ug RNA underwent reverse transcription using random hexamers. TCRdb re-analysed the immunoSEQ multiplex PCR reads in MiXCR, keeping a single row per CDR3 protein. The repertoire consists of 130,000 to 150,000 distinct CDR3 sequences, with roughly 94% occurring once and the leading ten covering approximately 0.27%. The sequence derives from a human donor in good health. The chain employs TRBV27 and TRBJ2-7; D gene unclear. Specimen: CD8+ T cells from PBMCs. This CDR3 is CASSFVRENSYEQYF. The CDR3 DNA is TGTGCCAGCAGTTTTGTCCGAGAAAACTCCTACGAGCAGTACTTC.